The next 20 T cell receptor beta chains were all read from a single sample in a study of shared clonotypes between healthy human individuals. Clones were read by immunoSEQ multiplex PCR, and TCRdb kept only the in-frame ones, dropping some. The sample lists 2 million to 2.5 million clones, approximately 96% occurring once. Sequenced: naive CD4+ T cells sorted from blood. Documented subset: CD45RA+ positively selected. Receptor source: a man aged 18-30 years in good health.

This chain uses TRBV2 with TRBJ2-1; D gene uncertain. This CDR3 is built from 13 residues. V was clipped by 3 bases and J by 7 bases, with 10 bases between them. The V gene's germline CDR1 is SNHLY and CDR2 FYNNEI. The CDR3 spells CASSDGWGNEQFF. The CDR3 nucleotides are TGTGCCAGCAGTGATGGGTGGGGAAATGAGCAGTTCTTC.

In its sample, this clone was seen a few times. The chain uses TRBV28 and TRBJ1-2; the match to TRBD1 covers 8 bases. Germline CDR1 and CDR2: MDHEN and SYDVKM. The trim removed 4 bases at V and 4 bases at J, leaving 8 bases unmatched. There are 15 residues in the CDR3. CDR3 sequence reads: CASSSTGQGPYGYTF. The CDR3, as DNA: TGTGCCAGCAGTTCCACCGGACAGGGACCCTATGGCTACACCTTC.

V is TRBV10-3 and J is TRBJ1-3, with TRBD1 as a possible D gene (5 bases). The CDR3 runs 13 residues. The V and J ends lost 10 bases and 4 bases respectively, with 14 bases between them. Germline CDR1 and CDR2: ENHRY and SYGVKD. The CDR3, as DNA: TGTGCCAGCTCCAGGGATGACGGAAACACCATATATTTT. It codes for CASSRDDGNTIYF.

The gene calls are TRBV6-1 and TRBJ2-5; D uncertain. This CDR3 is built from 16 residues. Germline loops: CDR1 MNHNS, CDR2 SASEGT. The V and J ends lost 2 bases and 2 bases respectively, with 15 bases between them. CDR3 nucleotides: TGTGCCAGCAGTGAATTCCTGAGATCCACTCAAGAGACCCAGTACTTC. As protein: CASSEFLRSTQETQYF.

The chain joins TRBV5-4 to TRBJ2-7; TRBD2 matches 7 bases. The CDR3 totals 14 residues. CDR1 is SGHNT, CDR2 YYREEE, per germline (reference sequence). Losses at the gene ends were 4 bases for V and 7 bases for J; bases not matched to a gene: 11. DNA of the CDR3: TGTGCCAGCAGCGTCCGGGCCGGCGGGGGTGAGCAGTACTTC. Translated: CASSVRAGGGEQYF.

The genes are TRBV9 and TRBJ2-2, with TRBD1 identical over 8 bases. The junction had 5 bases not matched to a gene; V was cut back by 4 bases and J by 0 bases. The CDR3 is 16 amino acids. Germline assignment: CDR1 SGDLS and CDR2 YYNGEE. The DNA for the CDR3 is TGTGCCAGCAGCTTAGGGACAGGCGCGAACACCGGGGAGCTGTTTTTT. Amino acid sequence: CASSLGTGANTGELFF.

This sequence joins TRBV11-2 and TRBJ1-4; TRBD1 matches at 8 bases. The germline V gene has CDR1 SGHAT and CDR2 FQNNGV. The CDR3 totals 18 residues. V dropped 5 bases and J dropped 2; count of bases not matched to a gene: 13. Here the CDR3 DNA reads TGTGCCAGCAGCCCTCAAGGGGCAGGGGGCTCGACTAATGAAAAACTGTTTTTT. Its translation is CASSPQGAGGSTNEKLFF.

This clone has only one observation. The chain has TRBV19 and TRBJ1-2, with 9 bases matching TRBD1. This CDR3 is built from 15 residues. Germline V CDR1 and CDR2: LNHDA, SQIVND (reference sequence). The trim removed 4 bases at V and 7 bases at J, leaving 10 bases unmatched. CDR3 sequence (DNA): TGTGCCAGTAGTAGGGGACAGGGATCGGTATTTGGCTACACCTTC. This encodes CASSRGQGSVFGYTF.

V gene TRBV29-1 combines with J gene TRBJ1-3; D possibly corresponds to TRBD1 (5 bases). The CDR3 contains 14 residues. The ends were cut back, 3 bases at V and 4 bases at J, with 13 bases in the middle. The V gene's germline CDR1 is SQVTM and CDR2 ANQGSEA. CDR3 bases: TGCAGCGTTGACACCCCTGGGGGGGGAAACACCATATATTTT. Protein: CSVDTPGGGNTIYF.

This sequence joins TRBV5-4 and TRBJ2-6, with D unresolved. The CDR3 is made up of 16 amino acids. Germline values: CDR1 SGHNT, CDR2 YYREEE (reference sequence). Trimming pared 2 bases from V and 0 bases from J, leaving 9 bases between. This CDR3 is CASSFQVYSGANVLTF. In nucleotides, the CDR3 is TGTGCCAGCAGCTTTCAGGTTTACTCTGGGGCCAACGTCCTGACTTTC.

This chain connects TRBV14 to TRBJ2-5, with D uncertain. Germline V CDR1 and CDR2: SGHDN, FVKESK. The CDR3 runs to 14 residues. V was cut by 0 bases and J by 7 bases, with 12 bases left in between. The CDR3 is CASSQDFGLGTQYF. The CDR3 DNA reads TGTGCCAGCAGCCAAGATTTCGGGTTAGGGACCCAGTACTTC.

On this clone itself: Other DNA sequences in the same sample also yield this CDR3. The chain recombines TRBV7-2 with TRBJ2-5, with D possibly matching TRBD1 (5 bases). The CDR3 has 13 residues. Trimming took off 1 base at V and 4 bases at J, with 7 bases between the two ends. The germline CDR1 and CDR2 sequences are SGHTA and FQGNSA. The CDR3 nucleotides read TGTGCCAGCAGCTTAGGACAGCGAGAGACCCAGTACTTC. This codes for CASSLGQRETQYF.

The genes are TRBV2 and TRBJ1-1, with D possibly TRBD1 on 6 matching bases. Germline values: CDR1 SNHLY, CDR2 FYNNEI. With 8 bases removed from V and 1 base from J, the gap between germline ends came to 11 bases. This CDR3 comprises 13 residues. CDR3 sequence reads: CASQGLPNTEAFF. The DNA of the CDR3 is TGTGCCAGCCAGGGGTTGCCGAACACTGAAGCTTTCTTT.

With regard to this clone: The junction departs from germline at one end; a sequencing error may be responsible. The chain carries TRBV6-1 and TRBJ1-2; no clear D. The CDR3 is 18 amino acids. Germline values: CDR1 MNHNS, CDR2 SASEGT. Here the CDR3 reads CASSEALGFRSSNDGYTF. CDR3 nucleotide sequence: TGTGCCAGCAGTGAAGCCTTAGGGTTCAGGTCAAGTAACGATGGCTACACCTTC.

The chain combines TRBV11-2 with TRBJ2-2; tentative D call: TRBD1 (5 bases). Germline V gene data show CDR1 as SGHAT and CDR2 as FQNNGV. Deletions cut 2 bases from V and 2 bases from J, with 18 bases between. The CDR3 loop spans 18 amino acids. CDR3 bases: TGTGCCAGCAGCTTATGGGGTCTAGGGGATAGTAACACCGGGGAGCTGTTTTTT. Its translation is CASSLWGLGDSNTGELFF.

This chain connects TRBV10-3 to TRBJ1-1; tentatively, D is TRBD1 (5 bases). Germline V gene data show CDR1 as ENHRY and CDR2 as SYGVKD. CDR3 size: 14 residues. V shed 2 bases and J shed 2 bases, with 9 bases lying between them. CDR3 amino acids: CAISEGDGNTEAFF. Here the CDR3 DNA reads TGTGCCATCAGTGAGGGGGACGGAAACACTGAAGCTTTCTTT.

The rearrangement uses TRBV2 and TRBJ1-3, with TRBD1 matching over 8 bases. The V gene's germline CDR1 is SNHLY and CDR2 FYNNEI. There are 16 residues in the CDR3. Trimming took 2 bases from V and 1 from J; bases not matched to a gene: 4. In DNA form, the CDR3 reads TGTGCCAGCAGTGAACCGGACAGGGCATCTGGAAACACCATATATTTT. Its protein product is CASSEPDRASGNTIYF.

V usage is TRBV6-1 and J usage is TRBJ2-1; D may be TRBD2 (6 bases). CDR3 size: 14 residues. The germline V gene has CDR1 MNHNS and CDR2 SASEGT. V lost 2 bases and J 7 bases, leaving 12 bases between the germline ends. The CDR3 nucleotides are TGTGCCAGCAGTGAATCTGGGGGGAGAAATGAGCAGTTCTTC. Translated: CASSESGGRNEQFF.

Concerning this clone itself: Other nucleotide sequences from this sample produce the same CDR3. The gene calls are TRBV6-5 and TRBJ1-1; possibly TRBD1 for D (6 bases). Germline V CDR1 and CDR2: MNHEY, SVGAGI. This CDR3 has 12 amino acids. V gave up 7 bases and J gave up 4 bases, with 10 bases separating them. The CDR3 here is CASTRGGTEAFF. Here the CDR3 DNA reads TGTGCCAGCACCCGAGGGGGCACTGAAGCTTTCTTT.

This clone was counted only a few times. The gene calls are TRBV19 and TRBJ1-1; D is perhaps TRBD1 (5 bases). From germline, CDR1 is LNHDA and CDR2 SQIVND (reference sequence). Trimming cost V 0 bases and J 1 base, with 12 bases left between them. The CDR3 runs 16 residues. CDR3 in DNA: TGTGCCAGTAGTATAGATCCCGGGGCAAAGAACACTGAAGCTTTCTTT. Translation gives CASSIDPGAKNTEAFF.